This paragraph covers one TCR beta chain sequence. These data come from a study of blood T cell repertoires in COVID-19. Study summary: The United States, Italy and Spain provided the acute and convalescent COVID-19 samples.

Participants came from roughly 23 US areas, aged about 18 to 100 years. Authors' methods: Counts of nucleated cells, estimated from reference gene primer amplification, were obtained. Data came from immunoSEQ multiplex PCR; TCRdb stores just in-frame clones and leaves some out. The V and J calls and clone size were taken over from that table, and D and trimming were inferred from the DNA. The sample has about 150,000 clones; roughly 88% are singletons. From germline, CDR1 is SEHNR and CDR2 FQNEAQ (reference sequence). Trimming shortened V by 3 bases and J by 7 bases, and 12 bases separated the two germline ends. The CDR3 sequence is 13 residues long.

The V and J genes are TRBV7-9 and TRBJ2-5; no firm D call. Sequencing was carried out using PBMCs or T cells enriched from blood (not recorded which). The TCR sequence derives from a man aged 45-65 years who had recovered from COVID-19. The CDR3 region is CASSFRGSGTQYF. The CDR3 bases are TGTGCCAGCAGCTTCCGAGGATCCGGGACCCAGTACTTC.